This T cell receptor beta chain was recovered during a study of control samples from healthy donors and cancer patients. CDR1 KGHSH and CDR2 LQKENI come from the germline V gene. The CDR3 extends over 14 amino acids. Trimming cost V 3 bases and J 5 bases; bases outside gene matches: 4. Repertoires were generated with immunoSEQ multiplex PCR, while TCRdb's copy carries only in-frame clones and drops some. The repertoire holds approximately 49,000 clones, with over 85% as singletons. This receptor was identified in a man in his forties with colorectal cancer. Material: PBMCs. V gene TRBV18 combines with J gene TRBJ1-5; 7 nucleotides match TRBD1. The CDR3 loop reads CASSPGTAHQPQHF. DNA for the CDR3: TGTGCCAGCTCACCCGGGACAGCTCATCAGCCCCAGCATTTT. The whole variable domain, remainder taken from reference TRBV18 and TRBJ1-5, is NAGVMQNPRHLVRRRGQEARLRCSPMKGHSHVYWYRQLPEEGLKFMVYLQKENIIDESGMPKERFSAEFPKEGPSILRIQQVVRGDSAAYFCASSPGTAHQPQHFGDGTRLSIL.